This passage covers 9 T cell receptor beta chains from one sample sequenced in a study of glioma-infiltrating T cells. TCR alpha and beta CDR3 regions were amplified from RNA using iRepertoire nested multiplex PCR. TCRdb called the multiplex PCR reads again in MiXCR, with one record for every CDR3 protein. The data hold about 93,000 distinct CDR3 sequences, with around 42% observed a single time. What was sequenced was glioma tissue, nonneoplastic brain tissue, or PBMCs (not recorded which). These receptors came from a human donor with low-grade glioma or glioblastoma, undergoing nonglioma brain surgery, or in good health (not recorded which).

Remarks on this clonotype: Since no conserved phenylalanine or tryptophan closes the CDR3, a read error is the likely cause. The chain joins TRBV6-5 to TRBJ2-7, with a possible D match to TRBD1 (5 bases). The CDR3 runs to 15 residues. V lost 6 bases to trimming and J lost 2 bases, with 17 bases between them. Germline-derived CDR1 and CDR2 are MNHEY and SVGAGI. The CDR3, as DNA: TGTGCCAGCAGCTCTCGGCAGGGAAGAACCTACGAGCAGTACCTC. It encodes CASSSRQGRTYEQYL.

This clonotype came up once. A much larger clone differs from this one at a single base, so this may be a read error. This rearrangement joins TRBV5-4 to TRBJ2-5, with a tentative D call TRBD1 (8 bases). The CDR3 is 14 residues long. Germline CDR1 reads SGHNT; CDR2 reads YYREEE (reference sequence). Trimming shortened V by 4 bases and J by 4 bases, and 14 bases separated the two germline ends. CDR3 protein: CASSIQGEGETQYF. For the CDR3, the DNA is TGTGCCAGCAGCATACAGGGGGAGGGAGAGACCCAGTACTTC.

This clonotype was observed many times. This rearrangement joins TRBV19 to TRBJ2-7, with 10 nucleotides matching TRBD2. After removal of 5 bases from V and 4 bases from J, the junction contained 8 bases not matched to a gene. The CDR3 consists of 15 residues. Germline V gene lookup returns CDR1 LNHDA and CDR2 SQIVND (reference sequence). The CDR3 region has the DNA TGTGCCAGTAGTTCCGGGACTAGCGCCCAGTACGAGCAGTACTTC. It codes for CASSSGTSAQYEQYF.

This clonotype appeared many times. The rearrangement uses TRBV29-1 and TRBJ1-4, with 12 bases fitting TRBD1. V lost 6 bases and J lost 8; bases outside the gene matches: 4. Germline V gene lookup returns CDR1 SQVTM and CDR2 ANQGSEA. The CDR3 loop spans 13 amino acids. CDR3 sequence: CSVPGTGGEKLFF. CDR3 DNA sequence: TGCAGCGTCCCGGGGACAGGGGGCGAAAAACTGTTTTTT.

The V call is TRBV7-8, the J call TRBJ2-7; 12 bases are shared with TRBD1. Germline CDR1 and CDR2: SGHVS and FQNEAQ. The junction had 13 bases not matched to a gene; V was cut back by 5 bases and J by 5 bases. CDR3 length: 17 residues. The CDR3: CASSPLFPGQGADEQYF. The CDR3 nucleotides are TGTGCCAGCAGCCCCCTATTTCCGGGACAGGGGGCCGACGAGCAGTACTTC.

On this clonotype: A much larger clone lies a single base off, so this may be a read error. V gene TRBV18 combines with J gene TRBJ2-1; 7 nucleotides line up with TRBD2. The CDR3 covers 15 residues. The germline CDR1 and CDR2 sequences are KGHSH and LQKENI. With 0 bases clipped from V and 9 bases from J, the junction kept 8 bases outside the gene matches. CDR3 protein: CASSPPGLFNSEQFF. CDR3 nucleotides: TGTGCCAGCTCACCACCGGGACTATTCAACAGTGAGCAGTTCTTC.

This clonotype was counted at least ten times. The chain carries TRBV19 and TRBJ2-1; TRBD2 matches 9 bases. Trimming removed 5 bases from V and 4 bases from J; junction bases left unmatched: 12. The germline V gene encodes CDR1 LNHDA and CDR2 SQIVND (reference sequence). The CDR3 loop spans 17 amino acids. This CDR3 is CASSPGVGLAAYNEQFF. As DNA, the CDR3 is TGTGCCAGTAGTCCTGGGGTGGGACTAGCAGCATACAATGAGCAGTTCTTC.

This clonotype was seen more than once but under ten times. V usage is TRBV29-1 and J usage is TRBJ2-1; D perhaps matches TRBD1 (7 bases). This CDR3 is 15 amino acids long. Germline V gives CDR1 SQVTM, CDR2 ANQGSEA. V lost 1 base to trimming and J lost 3 bases, with 13 bases between them. The chain's CDR3 is CSVEAGGGGYNEQFF. The CDR3 region has the DNA TGCAGCGTTGAAGCTGGAGGGGGCGGCTACAATGAGCAGTTCTTC.

The chain couples TRBV6-5 to TRBJ1-5; no clear D. This CDR3 comprises 14 residues. Trimming removed 5 bases at V and 3 bases at J, with 11 bases between. Germline loops: CDR1 MNHEY, CDR2 SVGAGI. CDR3 in amino acids: CASSEGRTNQPQHF. Written as DNA, the CDR3 is TGTGCCAGCAGTGAGGGCAGAACCAATCAGCCCCAGCATTTT.